The 25 T cell receptor beta chains presented below share a single source sample, sequenced in a study of cytomegalovirus exposure and HLA in healthy donors. PCR used 60 Vbeta primers and 13 Jbeta primers. Only in-frame clones appear in the TCRdb table, and some are missing; sequencing was by immunoSEQ multiplex PCR. The sample holds approximately 170,000 clones, roughly 65% seen once. The sample was PBMCs. The source is a woman aged 18-29 years in good health and CMV-seropositive.

The chain has TRBV27 and TRBJ1-2, with D possibly being TRBD1 (5 bases). Trimming removed 5 bases at V and 5 bases at J, with 6 bases between. CDR1 and CDR2 from the germline V gene are MNHEY and SMNVEV (reference sequence). CDR3 size: 11 residues. The CDR3 spells CASSQGYGYTF. The DNA for the CDR3 is TGTGCCAGCAGTCAGGGTTATGGCTACACCTTC.

The gene calls are TRBV5-1 and TRBJ2-5; 7 bases map to TRBD2. CDR3 size: 15 residues. Germline V gene lookup returns CDR1 SGHRS and CDR2 YFSETQ. The V gene end was trimmed by 1 base and the J gene end by 5 bases; junction bases not matched to a gene: 8. The CDR3 bases are TGCGCCAGCAGCTTGACCGTAATCGGGAGGGAGACCCAGTACTTC. Amino acids: CASSLTVIGRETQYF.

This chain uses TRBV18 with TRBJ1-1; 7 bases are a match to TRBD1. Germline CDR1 reads KGHSH; CDR2 reads LQKENI. CDR3 length: 14 residues. After removal of 3 bases from V and 5 bases from J, the junction contained 6 bases not matched to a gene. The CDR3 DNA is TGTGCCAGCTCACCCTACAGGGGTGGGACTGAAGCTTTCTTT. It yields the protein CASSPYRGGTEAFF.

The chain recombines TRBV5-1 with TRBJ2-3; no firm D call. The CDR3 is made up of 14 amino acids. Per germline, CDR1 SGHRS and CDR2 YFSETQ. V was shortened by 0 bases and J by 5 bases, with 10 bases between the two germline ends. Written as DNA, the CDR3 is TGCGCCAGCAGCTTGGCCGAGATCGTAGATACGCAGTATTTT. This translates into CASSLAEIVDTQYF.

The chain links TRBV14 to TRBJ1-2; D call uncertain. The germline V gene encodes CDR1 SGHDN and CDR2 FVKESK. The CDR3 sequence is 13 residues long. V lost 5 bases to trimming and J lost 7 bases, with 14 bases between them. This CDR3 is CASSSGRFVGYTF. In DNA form, the CDR3 reads TGTGCCAGCAGCTCAGGCCGGTTTGTTGGCTACACCTTC. The full variable domain, rest sourced from reference TRBV14 and TRBJ1-2, is EAGVTQFPSHSVIEKGQTVTLRCDPISGHDNLYWYRRVMGKEIKFLLHFVKESKQDESGMPNNRFLAERTGGTYSTLKVQPAELEDSGVYFCASSSGRFVGYTFGSGTRLTVV.

This clone was seen a few times. The J gene is TRBJ1-1, the V gene TRBV30; no reliable D call. V shed 4 bases and J shed 1 base, with 7 bases lying between them. The CDR3 is 12 amino acids. Germline values: CDR1 GTSNPN, CDR2 SVGIG (reference sequence). In nucleotides, the CDR3 is TGTGCCTGGAATCCGGGGAACACTGAAGCTTTCTTT. Protein product: CAWNPGNTEAFF.

This chain connects TRBV5-1 to TRBJ2-7, with 9 bases fitting TRBD1. The CDR3 is 15 residues long. The trim removed 4 bases at V and 1 base at J, leaving 6 bases unmatched. Germline assignment: CDR1 SGHRS and CDR2 YFSETQ. The DNA of the CDR3 is TGCGCCAGCAGCCACGACAGGGGGGGGTCCTACGAGCAGTACTTC. Translation: CASSHDRGGSYEQYF.

This chain connects TRBV2 to TRBJ1-1; 7 bases fit TRBD1. V lost 2 bases and J lost 5; bases outside the gene matches: 11. The CDR3 sequence is 16 residues long. The germline V gene has CDR1 SNHLY and CDR2 FYNNEI. This CDR3 is CASSESVTGWRTEAFF. The CDR3 DNA reads as TGTGCCAGCAGTGAATCTGTGACAGGGTGGCGGACTGAAGCTTTCTTT. Filled out from reference TRBV2 and TRBJ1-1, the complete variable domain reads EPEVTQTPSHQVTQMGQEVILRCVPISNHLYFYWYRQILGQKVEFLVSFYNNEISEKSEIFDDQFSVERPDGSNFTLKIRSTKLEDSAMYFCASSESVTGWRTEAFFGQGTRLTVV.

This clone came up a few times. The V call is TRBV14, the J call TRBJ1-1; possibly TRBD1 for D (6 bases). The ends were cut back, 8 bases at V and 0 bases at J, with 10 bases in the middle. Germline-derived CDR1 and CDR2 are SGHDN and FVKESK. There are 13 residues in the CDR3. CDR3 sequence (DNA): TGTGCCAGCGGACAGCTCATGAACACTGAAGCTTTCTTT. It yields the protein CASGQLMNTEAFF.

In nucleotides, the CDR3 is TGTGCCAGCAGCGTAGCCTCAGGGTGGACGCCCACTGAAGCTTTCTTT. Residues: CASSVASGWTPTEAFF. The chain joins TRBV9 to TRBJ1-1; weak D call: TRBD1 (5 bases). The V end lost 0 bases, the J end lost 4 bases, and 16 bases lay between the germline ends. This CDR3 has 16 residues. Germline loops: CDR1 SGDLS, CDR2 YYNGEE.

The chain links TRBV7-6 to TRBJ1-1; tentative D call: TRBD1 (6 bases). Germline CDR1 reads SGHVS; CDR2 reads FNYEAQ. V lost 5 bases, J lost 0 bases, and 10 bases lay in between. CDR3 length: 14 residues. DNA for the CDR3: TGTGCCAGCAGCCCAGGGGCAATGAACACTGAAGCTTTCTTT. Its protein product is CASSPGAMNTEAFF.

The chain recombines TRBV5-1 with TRBJ1-2, with TRBD1 as a possible D gene (6 bases). With 4 bases removed from V and 1 base from J, the gap between germline ends came to 14 bases. The germline V gene encodes CDR1 SGHRS and CDR2 YFSETQ. The CDR3 contains 15 residues. CDR3 region: CASSRYRERNYGYTF. The CDR3 bases are TGCGCCAGCAGCCGTTACAGGGAACGTAACTATGGCTACACCTTC.

The chain carries TRBV9 and TRBJ2-5; tentative D call: TRBD2 (5 bases). This CDR3 contains 16 residues. V dropped 3 bases and J dropped 5 bases, with 20 bases sitting between them. CDR1 and CDR2 from the germline V gene are SGDLS and YYNGEE. CDR3: CASSALEGGRTETQYF. CDR3 bases: TGTGCCAGCAGCGCCCTCGAGGGCGGCAGAACGGAGACCCAGTACTTC. Combining the CDR3 with reference TRBV9 and TRBJ2-5 gives the whole variable domain DSGVTQTPKHLITATGQRVTLRCSPRSGDLSVYWYQQSLDQGLQFLIQYYNGEERAKGNILERFSAQQFPDLHSELNLSSLELGDSALYFCASSALEGGRTETQYFGPGTRLLVL.

The chain has TRBV25-1 and TRBJ2-7; 9 bases are a match to TRBD1. V trimming: 4 bases; J trimming: 6 bases; junction bases outside the gene matches: 4. This CDR3 has 13 residues. CDR1 and CDR2 from the germline V gene are MGHDK and SYGVNS. CDR3 protein: CASSGTGDGEQYF. CDR3 sequence (DNA): TGTGCCAGCAGTGGGACAGGGGACGGCGAGCAGTACTTC.

This chain connects TRBV11-2 to TRBJ1-2; no reliable D call. Trimming took 5 bases from V and 2 from J, leaving 9 bases between them. This CDR3 comprises 13 residues. CDR1 SGHAT and CDR2 FQNNGV come from the germline V gene. Here the CDR3 DNA reads TGTGCCAGCAGCCCCGACAAGAACTATGGCTACACCTTC. This translates into CASSPDKNYGYTF. Variable domain in full (rest from reference TRBV11-2 and TRBJ1-2): EAGVAQSPRYKIIEKRQSVAFWCNPISGHATLYWYQQILGQGPKLLIQFQNNGVVDDSQLPKDRFSAERLKGVDSTLKIQPAKLEDSAVYLCASSPDKNYGYTFGSGTRLTVV.

The chain recombines TRBV4-1 with TRBJ2-7; 11 bases align to TRBD2. This CDR3 is built from 18 residues. Germline V gives CDR1 MGHRA, CDR2 YSYEKL. J lost 3 bases, V lost 2 bases, and 12 bases had no gene match. CDR3 DNA: TGCGCCAGCAGCCAATTTCCCACTAGCGGGAGTACTTTCTACGAGCAGTACTTC. It is translated as CASSQFPTSGSTFYEQYF.

V usage is TRBV27 and J usage is TRBJ2-7, with TRBD1 matching 7 bases. The CDR3 covers 17 residues. Germline values: CDR1 MNHEY, CDR2 SMNVEV (reference sequence). The V gene end was trimmed by 4 bases and the J gene end by 2 bases; junction bases not matched to a gene: 14. CDR3 region: CASSSSLTGASTYEQYF. CDR3 DNA sequence: TGTGCCAGCAGTTCTTCTCTTACAGGGGCGAGTACCTACGAGCAGTACTTC.

This chain connects TRBV7-9 to TRBJ1-6; 9 bases line up with TRBD1. The junction had 8 bases not matched to a gene; V was cut back by 1 base and J by 7 bases. CDR1 is SEHNR and CDR2 is FQNEAQ in the germline V gene (reference sequence). CDR3 length: 17 amino acids. CDR3 sequence (DNA): TGTGCCAGCAGCTTAGTTAGTCACGGGACAGGGAATTCACCCCTCCACTTT. Amino acids: CASSLVSHGTGNSPLHF.

The chain couples TRBV6-1 to TRBJ2-7; 7 bases are shared with TRBD2. This CDR3 region has 15 residues. Germline loops: CDR1 MNHNS, CDR2 SASEGT. V lost 4 bases and J lost 2; bases outside the gene matches: 8. CDR3 sequence: CASSVGAGVPYEQYF. CDR3 nucleotide sequence: TGTGCCAGCAGTGTTGGGGCGGGAGTTCCCTACGAGCAGTACTTC.

The gene calls are TRBV6-1 and TRBJ1-1, with TRBD1 as a possible D gene (5 bases). The V end was cut by 6 bases, the J end by 5 bases, with 22 bases between. The CDR3 is 16 residues long. Germline values: CDR1 MNHNS, CDR2 SASEGT. The CDR3 reads CASRELGAPEGTEAFF. Here the CDR3 DNA reads TGTGCCAGCAGGGAATTAGGGGCCCCAGAAGGGACTGAAGCTTTCTTT.

The rearrangement uses TRBV9 and TRBJ1-2, with 9 bases identical to TRBD1. The CDR3 spans 14 residues. V trimming: 0 bases; J trimming: 6 bases; junction bases outside the gene matches: 3. The germline V gene encodes CDR1 SGDLS and CDR2 YYNGEE. CDR3 DNA: TGTGCCAGCAGCGTAGGTAGGACAGGGGATGGCTACACCTTC. This encodes CASSVGRTGDGYTF.

The V gene is TRBV7-9, the J gene TRBJ2-7, with D possibly being TRBD2 (6 bases). The DNA matches TRBJ2-5 better at its end, which makes the J call doubtful. The CDR3 covers 11 residues. Germline CDR1 and CDR2: SEHNR and FQNEAQ (reference sequence). Here the CDR3 DNA reads TGTGCCAGCAGTGGGGGGGAGACCCAGTACTTC. The encoded protein is CASSGGETQYF.

In its sample, this clone was seen a few times. The gene calls are TRBV18 and TRBJ1-2; possible D gene TRBD1, 6 bases. The CDR3 is 15 amino acids. Germline values: CDR1 KGHSH, CDR2 LQKENI. Trimming stripped 5 bases from V and 8 bases from J, with 21 bases between. The CDR3 loop reads CASSYRDIRARGYTF. The CDR3 region has the DNA TGTGCCAGCTCATACCGGGACATCAGAGCACGGGGCTACACCTTC.

The chain uses TRBV7-2 and TRBJ2-5; TRBD1 might be the D (7 bases). The CDR3 runs 14 residues. V was cut by 8 bases and J by 2 bases, with 15 bases left in between. Germline V gene sequence: CDR1 SGHTA, CDR2 FQGNSA. CDR3 DNA: TGTGCCAGCGGCGGGACAGACTTACAAGAGACCCAGTACTTC. Residues: CASGGTDLQETQYF.

This rearrangement joins TRBV28 to TRBJ2-3, with TRBD2 identical over 7 bases. Germline CDR1 is MDHEN and CDR2 is SYDVKM. The CDR3 extends over 15 amino acids. V gave up 7 bases and J gave up 0 bases; unmatched junction bases: 7. The CDR3 reads CASTPGRTSTDTQYF. CDR3 in DNA: TGTGCCAGCACCCCCGGGAGGACTAGCACAGATACGCAGTATTTT.